This T cell receptor (beta chain) is from a study of shared clonotypes between healthy human individuals. The CDR3 has 14 amino acids. J lost 2 bases, V lost 4 bases, and 5 bases had no gene match. Germline assignment: CDR1 WSHSY and CDR2 SAAADI. Study-level results: Shared across a handful of donors were around 4.7% of the naive CD4 clonotypes. Memory subsets had estimated richness that was generally smaller than that of naive subsets.

Naivety among CD8 cells was defined by CD45RO negativity and positive CCR7 selection, thereby excluding terminally differentiated effector memory CD45RA+ cells. This clone has just a few counts. Its antigen is currently unknown. Sequencing used immunoSEQ multiplex PCR; TCRdb keeps in-frame clones, though not all of them. The sample yields 550,000 to 600,000 clones, 98% seen once. The sequencing input was naive CD8+ T cells sorted from blood. The origin of this receptor is a man aged 30-40 years in good health. V and J are TRBV10-2 and TRBJ2-7, with 7 bases matching TRBD2. CDR3 DNA: TGCGCCAGCAGTGTAGCGGGTACTACCTACGAGCAGTACTTC. Residues: CASSVAGTTYEQYF.